The 9 T cell receptor beta chains in this list originate from one sample, sequenced in a study of shared clonotypes between healthy human individuals. Libraries were prepared by immunoSEQ multiplex PCR; TCRdb keeps only in-frame clonotypes and omits some of them. The sample includes 2,100,000 or so clones, around 95% seen only once; the top ten take about 0.13%. Sequencing used naive CD4+ T cells sorted from blood. Specified subset: CD45RA+ positively selected. The receptor set was obtained from a man between 18 and 35 years old in good health.

V gene TRBV5-8 combines with J gene TRBJ2-7, with 12 positions matching TRBD1. The CDR3 sequence is 14 residues long. Trimming removed 4 bases from V and 7 bases from J; junction bases left unmatched: 6. Germline CDR1 SGHTS, CDR2 YDEGEE. CDR3: CASSPGTGGLEQYF. The CDR3 DNA sequence: TGTGCCAGCAGCCCCGGGACAGGGGGCTTGGAGCAGTACTTC.

The chain is built from TRBV4-3 and TRBJ1-5; 11 nucleotides line up with TRBD1. Germline V gene lookup returns CDR1 LGHNA and CDR2 YSLEER. V dropped 1 base and J dropped 6; count of bases not matched to a gene: 14. This CDR3 region has 19 residues. DNA of the CDR3: TGCGCCAGCAGCCAAGCATATGTTGGGGCGGGGACAGGGGGTCAGCCCCAGCATTTT. It is translated as CASSQAYVGAGTGGQPQHF.

This rearrangement joins TRBV6-5 to TRBJ2-7; D may match TRBD1 or TRBD2 (5 bases each). Trimming took off 6 bases at V and 1 base at J, with 16 bases between the two ends. Germline loops: CDR1 MNHEY, CDR2 SVGAGI. CDR3 length: 15 amino acids. The CDR3: CASSQGRVGSYEQYF. The CDR3 region has the DNA TGTGCCAGCAGCCAGGGACGGGTGGGGTCCTACGAGCAGTACTTC.

This sequence joins TRBV27 and TRBJ2-6, with 7 bases aligning to TRBD2. With V trimmed by 6 bases and J by 0 bases, 5 bases remained unmatched. Germline CDR1 reads MNHEY; CDR2 reads SMNVEV (reference sequence). The CDR3 length is 16 residues. The CDR3 region has the DNA TGTGCCAGCAGGCGGGAGACAGTCTCTGGGGCCAACGTCCTGACTTTC. This sequence encodes CASRRETVSGANVLTF.

This chain uses TRBV5-1 with TRBJ2-2; D unresolved. This CDR3 has 16 amino acids. Germline CDR1 reads SGHRS; CDR2 reads YFSETQ. The V gene lost 1 base and the J gene lost 0 bases, with 10 bases spanning the gap. The DNA for the CDR3 is TGCGCCAGCAGCTTGCATGACCGAACGAACACCGGGGAGCTGTTTTTT. Protein: CASSLHDRTNTGELFF.

The chain carries TRBV5-1 and TRBJ2-7; 8 bases line up with TRBD1. The ends lost 4 bases at V and 3 bases at J; junction bases unmatched: 12. The CDR3 spans 16 residues. From germline, CDR1 is SGHRS and CDR2 YFSETQ. CDR3 protein: CASSPLTGQGLYEQYF. In nucleotides, the CDR3 is TGCGCCAGCAGCCCCCTAACCGGACAGGGCCTCTACGAGCAGTACTTC.

Comment on this clone: The same CDR3 can be traced to other DNA sequences in this sample. The genes are TRBV2 and TRBJ2-5; D perhaps matches TRBD1 (5 bases). The germline V and J ends were trimmed by 4 bases and 2 bases, with 8 bases remaining between them. Germline V gene data show CDR1 as SNHLY and CDR2 as FYNNEI. The CDR3 loop spans 13 amino acids. The CDR3 sequence: CASSADRQETQYF. In nucleotides, the CDR3 is TGTGCCAGCAGTGCTGACAGACAAGAGACCCAGTACTTC.

The chain joins TRBV19 to TRBJ1-4; D uncertain. The CDR3 runs 14 residues. CDR1 and CDR2 from the germline V gene are LNHDA and SQIVND (reference sequence). Trimming pared 4 bases from V and 7 bases from J, leaving 13 bases between. This CDR3 is CASSKLLGSEKLFF. Here the CDR3 DNA reads TGTGCCAGTAGTAAACTTTTGGGGTCTGAAAAACTGTTTTTT.

J is TRBJ2-7 and V is TRBV29-1, with D perhaps matching TRBD1 or TRBD2 (5 bases each). The CDR3 has 13 amino acids. Germline V gene lookup returns CDR1 SQVTM and CDR2 ANQGSEA. Between the trimmed V and J ends, which lost 6 bases and 9 bases, there was a span of 21 bases. CDR3 residues: CSVTQGLGVGQYF. The CDR3 DNA follows: TGCAGCGTCACCCAGGGTCTGGGGGTTGGGCAGTACTTC.